This passage covers 8 T cell receptor beta chains from one sample sequenced in a study of vaccination and CD4 T cells after COVID-19. An Oncomine TCR Beta short-read assay was used to sequence the DNA from cultured CD4+ T cells. TCRdb reanalysed the PCR reads using MiXCR and keeps one entry per CDR3 protein. This sample has some 20,000 distinct CDR3 sequences, with 40% found just once. These receptors lack a known antigen. Sample treatment: roughly 10-day PBMC culture with coronavirus spike peptide pools or control peptides (ViraFEST assay). This sample comprised CD4+ T cells from blood, cultured in vitro, obtained after SARS-CoV-2 vaccination. The source is a human donor who had recovered from COVID-19.

Only a few counts were recorded for this clonotype. The V and J genes are TRBV4-3 and TRBJ1-2, with TRBD1 identical over 7 bases. This CDR3 contains 17 residues. Per the germline V gene, CDR1 is LGHNA and CDR2 is YSLEER. V shed 0 bases, J shed 5 bases, and the junction held 12 bases outside the gene matches. CDR3 region: CASSQDQLVTGKYGYTF. CDR3 DNA sequence: TGCGCCAGCAGCCAAGACCAACTAGTGACAGGGAAGTATGGCTACACCTTC.

This clonotype has just a few counts. The V gene is TRBV20-1, the J gene TRBJ1-2, with TRBD1 matching 9 bases. This CDR3 has 16 amino acids. The trim removed 1 base at V and 2 bases at J, leaving 8 bases unmatched. Germline V gene sequence: CDR1 DFQATT, CDR2 SNEGSKA (reference sequence). Written as DNA, the CDR3 is TGCAGTGCTAGAGGAAACAGGGGGCAGGGGAACTATGGCTACACCTTC. As protein: CSARGNRGQGNYGYTF.

This chain connects TRBV20-1 to TRBJ2-5; the D gene is possibly TRBD2 (6 bases). This CDR3 comprises 15 residues. In germline, CDR1 is DFQATT, CDR2 SNEGSKA (reference sequence). V shed 1 base and J shed 5 bases, with 17 bases lying between them. CDR3 nucleotide sequence: TGCAGTGCTAGAGCCGGTACCGGGAGACAGGAGACCCAGTACTTC. This gives the protein CSARAGTGRQETQYF.

This clonotype was observed a handful of times. J is TRBJ2-7 and V is TRBV27; D is undetermined. Germline CDR1 reads MNHEY; CDR2 reads SMNVEV (reference sequence). The CDR3 has 15 residues. V lost 0 bases, J lost 1 base, and 10 bases lay in between. The chain's CDR3 is CASSLSGARSYEQYF. CDR3 nucleotides: TGTGCCAGCAGTTTATCAGGCGCCCGATCCTACGAGCAGTACTTC.

The chain links TRBV12-3 or TRBV12-4 to TRBJ2-7; TRBD2 agrees at 10 bases. The V segment lost 6 bases and the J segment 2 bases; nucleotides outside the gene matches: 1. The CDR3 spans 13 residues. CDR3 in amino acids: CASRLAGAYEQYF. The DNA for the CDR3 is TGTGCCAGCAGGCTAGCGGGGGCCTACGAGCAGTACTTC.

This clonotype was recorded a few times. This sequence joins TRBV19 and TRBJ2-7, with 7 bases matching TRBD2. V shed 8 bases and J 3 bases; nucleotides not matched to a gene: 4. CDR3 length: 12 residues. Per germline, CDR1 LNHDA and CDR2 SQIVND (reference sequence). The DNA for the CDR3 is TGTGCCAGTTCCTCGGGGGGCTACGAGCAGTACTTC. Its protein is CASSSGGYEQYF. The variable domain in full, completed from reference TRBV19 and TRBJ2-7, reads DGGITQSPKYLFRKEGQNVTLSCEQNLNHDAMYWYRQDPGQGLRLIYYSQIVNDFQKGDIAEGYSVSREKKESFPLTVTSAQKNPTAFYLCASSSGGYEQYFGPGTRLTVT.

This clonotype has just a few counts. V usage is TRBV11-2 and J usage is TRBJ2-1; TRBD2 aligns across 8 bases. The V and J ends lost 2 bases and 13 bases, in that order; junction bases with no gene match: 4. The germline gives CDR1 SGHAT, CDR2 FQNNGV. The CDR3 runs to 12 residues. In DNA, the CDR3 is TGTGCCAGCAGCTTACGGAGCGGGAGTCAGTTCTTC. It codes for CASSLRSGSQFF. The variable domain in full, completed from reference TRBV11-2 and TRBJ2-1, reads EAGVAQSPRYKIIEKRQSVAFWCNPISGHATLYWYQQILGQGPKLLIQFQNNGVVDDSQLPKDRFSAERLKGVDSTLKIQPAKLEDSAVYLCASSLRSGSQFFGPGTRLTVL.

V gene TRBV14 combines with J gene TRBJ2-5; D is unclear. Trimming pared 5 bases from V and 10 bases from J, leaving 11 bases between. The germline CDR1 and CDR2 sequences are SGHDN and FVKESK. The CDR3 loop spans 11 amino acids. CDR3 bases: TGTGCCAGCAGCTTGGGCCGAATCCAGTACTTC. This sequence encodes CASSLGRIQYF.